Shown below are 2 T cell receptor beta chains from a single sample sequenced in a study of OX40 agonist ivuxolimab in advanced cancers. Some clones are missing from TCRdb's copy, which holds only in-frame ones; the method was immunoSEQ multiplex PCR. This sample has some 84,000 clones, with around 92% found just once. Sequenced here: CD4+ or CD8+ T cells sorted from blood, sampled in a trial of the OX40 agonist ivuxolimab. These receptors all come from an adult with an advanced solid tumor such as melanoma, head and neck, liver or kidney cancer.

This clone came up once. The rearrangement links TRBV5-1 to TRBJ2-5, with a possible D match to TRBD2 (6 bases). Deletions cut 2 bases from V and 5 bases from J, with 13 bases between. CDR3 size: 14 residues. Germline V lookup: CDR1 SGHRS, CDR2 YFSETQ. The CDR3 sequence: CASSFGGARETQYF. The CDR3 region has the DNA TGCGCCAGCAGCTTCGGGGGTGCTAGGGAGACCCAGTACTTC. Based on the CDR3 plus reference TRBV5-1 and TRBJ2-5, the full variable domain is KAGVTQTPRYLIKTRGQQVTLSCSPISGHRSVSWYQQTPGQGLQFLFEYFSETQRNKGNFPGRFSGRQFSNSRSEMNVSTLELGDSALYLCASSFGGARETQYFGPGTRLLVL.

The rearrangement joins TRBV6-5 to TRBJ2-1; D might be TRBD2 (7 bases). The CDR3 is 14 residues long. The V end was cut by 8 bases, the J end by 1 base, with 12 bases between. Germline V gene lookup returns CDR1 MNHEY and CDR2 SVGAGI. The CDR3 reads CASLGGPSYNEQFF. The CDR3 coding sequence is TGTGCCAGCTTGGGGGGGCCTTCCTACAATGAGCAGTTCTTC.